The clone carrying this T cell receptor beta chain came up a few times. This sample stems from a study of T cell repertoires in cytomegalovirus infection. Study details: Both CMV infection and a matching HLA type were indicated by public TCR beta signatures.

The germline CDR1 and CDR2 sequences are SGHTA and FQGNSA. The CDR3 is 14 residues long. Trimming pared 5 bases from V and 6 bases from J, leaving 17 bases between. Using its own MiXCR run on the reads, TCRdb lists one record per CDR3 protein. The sample contains about 360,000 distinct CDR3 sequences, over 15% of which appear only once. Material for sequencing was PBMCs. The V and J genes are TRBV7-2 and TRBJ2-7, with a weak D call TRBD2 (6 bases). The TCR sequence derives from a human donor in good health (CMV status not recorded). Some clones in this sample may be carry-over from other donors' samples. The CDR3 reads CASSPDGGKREQYF. Here the CDR3 DNA reads TGTGCCAGCAGCCCTGACGGGGGTAAACGCGAGCAGTACTTC. Full variable domain (missing parts from reference TRBV7-2 and TRBJ2-7): GAGVSQSPSNKVTEKGKDVELRCDPISGHTALYWYRQSLGQGLEFLIYFQGNSAPDKSGLPSDRFSAERTGGSVSTLTIQRTQQEDSAVYLCASSPDGGKREQYFGPGTRLTVT.